This T cell receptor beta chain came from a study of CD8 T cells in Susac syndrome. The CDR3 contains 17 residues. Trimming removed 2 bases from V and 0 bases from J, with 14 bases in between. The V gene's germline CDR1 is MNHEY and CDR2 SVGEGT. It was negative isolation that provided the CD8+ and CD4+ T cells, whereas TEMRA cells were enriched by FACS. An input of 0.5 to 1 ug of RNA was subjected to reverse transcription using random hexamers. immunoSEQ multiplex PCR amplified TCR beta CDR3 across 54 Vbeta, 13 Jbeta. Using its own MiXCR run on the immunoSEQ multiplex PCR reads, TCRdb lists one record per CDR3 protein. The profile shows around 280,000 distinct CDR3 sequences, 90% to 95% of them singletons.

The TCR comes from a human donor with multiple sclerosis. Sequenced input: CD4+ T cells from PBMCs. The genes are TRBV6-2 or TRBV6-3 and TRBJ2-4; perhaps D is TRBD1 or TRBD2 (5 bases each). For the CDR3, the DNA is TGTGCCAGCAGTTACCCTGGTGGGACGCTAGCCAAAAACATTCAGTACTTC. Protein: CASSYPGGTLAKNIQYF.